This TCR beta chain is drawn from a study of blood T cell repertoires in COVID-19. The overall study: Samples of COVID-19 (acute and convalescent) were obtained from the United States, Italy and Spain. In each case, the material was cDNA or gDNA derived from T cells, B-cell-depleted T cells, or PBMCs.

Trimming removed 6 bases from V and 7 bases from J; junction bases left unmatched: 8. This CDR3 is 14 amino acids long. Germline loops: CDR1 MNHEY, CDR2 SMNVEV (reference sequence). Methods used by the authors: Researchers report that nucleated cell counts were estimated from reference gene primer amplification. Here immunoSEQ multiplex PCR was the method, and the copy in TCRdb shows in-frame clones only, minus some. V, J and clone size derive from that table, while D and trimming were established from the DNA sequence. Of roughly 20,000 clones in the sample, approximately 90% were seen once. This clone came up a few times.

The chain is built from TRBV27 and TRBJ1-5, with TRBD1 matching over 8 bases. Sequenced input: peripheral blood. The sequence derives from a human donor in a cohort sampled during active COVID-19. CDR3 nucleotides: TGTGCCAGCAGGTCCGGGACAGGCCACCAGCCCCAGCATTTT. Translated, it gives CASRSGTGHQPQHF.